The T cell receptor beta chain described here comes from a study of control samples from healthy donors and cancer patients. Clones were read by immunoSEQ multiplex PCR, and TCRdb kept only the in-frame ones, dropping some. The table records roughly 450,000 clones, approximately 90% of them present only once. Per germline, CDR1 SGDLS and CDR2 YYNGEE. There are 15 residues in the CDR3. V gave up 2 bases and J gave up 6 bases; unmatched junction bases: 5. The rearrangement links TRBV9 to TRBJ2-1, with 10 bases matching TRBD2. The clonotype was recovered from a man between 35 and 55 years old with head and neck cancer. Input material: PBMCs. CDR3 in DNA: TGTGCCAGCAGCGTTTCTAGCGGGAGTGGCAATGAGCAGTTCTTC. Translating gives CASSVSSGSGNEQFF.